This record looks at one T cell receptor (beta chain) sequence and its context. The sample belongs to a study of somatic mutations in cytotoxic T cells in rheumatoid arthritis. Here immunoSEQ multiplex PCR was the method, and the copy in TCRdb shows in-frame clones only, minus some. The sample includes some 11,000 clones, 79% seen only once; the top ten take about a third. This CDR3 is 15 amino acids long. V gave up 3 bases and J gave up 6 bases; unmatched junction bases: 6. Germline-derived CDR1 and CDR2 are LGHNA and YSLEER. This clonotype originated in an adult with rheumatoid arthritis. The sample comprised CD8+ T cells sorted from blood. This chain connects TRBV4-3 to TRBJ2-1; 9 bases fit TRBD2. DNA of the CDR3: TGCGCCAGCAGCCAGGGGCGGGGGGGCCTCAATGAGCAGTTCTTC. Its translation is CASSQGRGGLNEQFF.